The clone carrying this T cell receptor beta chain was found a few times. Its cognate antigen is unknown. The CDR3 consists of 18 residues. With V trimmed by 5 bases and J by 3 bases, 10 bases remained unmatched. Germline CDR1 MGHRA, CDR2 YSYEKL. Unique molecular identifiers were used to barcode this TCRbeta library. A single record per CDR3 protein comes from TCRdb applying MiXCR to the PCR reads. The sample comprises some 150,000 distinct CDR3 sequences, roughly 9% of which are singletons, and 15% to 20% rests with the top ten. This entry comes from a study of T-cell reconstitution after alpha-beta-depleted transplantation in children. The study's findings and limits: Two months or so post-transplant, alpha-beta T cells reportedly derived from several hundred expanded graft clones.

The chain has TRBV4-1 and TRBJ2-5; 15 bases match TRBD2. This specimen consisted of PBMCs, mostly from graft donor cells, obtained 180 days after TCRalphabeta/CD19-depleted stem cell transplant. This TCR derives from a female patient aged 2-9 years who had a stem cell transplant for congenital amegakaryocytic thrombocytopenia, so the T cells may come from the graft donor. The CDR3 nucleotides are TGCGCCAGCAGCAGATTACCGGGACTAGCGGGGGGTAAAGAGACCCAGTACTTC. Translated, it gives CASSRLPGLAGGKETQYF.